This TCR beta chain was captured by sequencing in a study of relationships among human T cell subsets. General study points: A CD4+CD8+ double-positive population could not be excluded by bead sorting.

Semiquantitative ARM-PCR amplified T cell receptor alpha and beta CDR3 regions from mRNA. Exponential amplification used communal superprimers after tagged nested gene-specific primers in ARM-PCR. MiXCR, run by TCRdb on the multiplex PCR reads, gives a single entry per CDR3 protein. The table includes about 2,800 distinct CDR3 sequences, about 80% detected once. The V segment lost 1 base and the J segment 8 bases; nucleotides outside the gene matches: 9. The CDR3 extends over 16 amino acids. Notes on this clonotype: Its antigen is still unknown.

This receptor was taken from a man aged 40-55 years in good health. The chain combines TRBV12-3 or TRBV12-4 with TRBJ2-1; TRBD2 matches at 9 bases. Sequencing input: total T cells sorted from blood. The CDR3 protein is CASSLGGGGASHEQFF. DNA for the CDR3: TGTGCCAGCAGTTTAGGCGGCGGGGGGGCCTCCCATGAGCAGTTCTTC.